This passage covers 31 T cell receptor beta chains from one sample sequenced in a study of response to subunit inactivated influenza vaccine. TCRdb re-called the RT-PCR reads with MiXCR, one entry per CDR3 protein. The table lists 530,000 or so distinct CDR3 sequences, 10% to 15% of them singletons. Here the sequenced sample was PBMCs from blood, taken on the day of vaccination. All receptors derive from a man aged 50-59 years who received an inactivated influenza vaccine.

This clonotype was detected only a few times. The chain couples TRBV10-3 to TRBJ2-3; D call uncertain. The V gene lost 8 bases and the J gene lost 0 bases, with 6 bases spanning the gap. Germline V gives CDR1 ENHRY, CDR2 SYGVKD. CDR3 length: 12 residues. The CDR3 region has the DNA TGTGCCATCGGTGCTAGCACAGATACGCAGTATTTT. Protein product: CAIGASTDTQYF.

This clonotype was seen repeatedly, ten times or more. V and J are TRBV3-1 and TRBJ1-1; D is ambiguous. V was pared by 1 base and J by 1 base, with 16 bases between. Germline loops: CDR1 LGHDT, CDR2 YNNKEL (reference sequence). The CDR3 contains 17 residues. CDR3 nucleotides: TGTGCCAGCAGCCAAGCCCTGGCCAGCTGGGGGAACACTGAAGCTTTCTTT. Encoded protein: CASSQALASWGNTEAFF.

The gene calls are TRBV7-2 and TRBJ1-4, with D perhaps TRBD1 (5 bases). The ends were cut back, 2 bases at V and 0 bases at J, with 7 bases in the middle. Per germline, CDR1 SGHTA and CDR2 FQGNSA. The CDR3 has 15 amino acids. CDR3: CASSLSRATNEKLFF. The CDR3 coding sequence is TGTGCCAGCAGCTTATCCAGGGCAACTAATGAAAAACTGTTTTTT. The full variable domain, its missing parts supplied by reference TRBV7-2 and TRBJ1-4, is GAGVSQSPSNKVTEKGKDVELRCDPISGHTALYWYRQSLGQGLEFLIYFQGNSAPDKSGLPSDRFSAERTGGSVSTLTIQRTQQEDSAVYLCASSLSRATNEKLFFGSGTQLSVL.

This clonotype turned up a few times. The rearrangement uses TRBV4-2 and TRBJ1-5, with D unclear. The CDR3 has 17 residues. Germline assignment: CDR1 LGHNA and CDR2 YNFKEQ. The ends were cut back, 0 bases at V and 5 bases at J, with 17 bases in the middle. For the CDR3, the DNA is TGTGCCAGCAGCCAAGACTCCCTGGCAGCTATCTATCAGCCCCAGCATTTT. This gives the protein CASSQDSLAAIYQPQHF.

The genes are TRBV27 and TRBJ2-7; TRBD2 aligns across 7 bases. V gave up 5 bases and J gave up 0 bases; unmatched junction bases: 10. The germline V gene encodes CDR1 MNHEY and CDR2 SMNVEV (reference sequence). The CDR3 is made up of 16 amino acids. Written as DNA, the CDR3 is TGTGCCAGCAGTCCGTCGACTAGCAGGAGCTCCTACGAGCAGTACTTC. The encoded protein is CASSPSTSRSSYEQYF.

The chain combines TRBV13 with TRBJ2-1; no reliable D call. The V and J ends lost 3 bases and 6 bases respectively, with 9 bases between them. CDR3 length: 13 amino acids. Germline V gene data show CDR1 as PRHDT and CDR2 as FYEKMQ (reference sequence). CDR3 in amino acids: CASSFGQPNEQFF. The CDR3 coding sequence is TGTGCCAGCAGCTTTGGGCAGCCCAATGAGCAGTTCTTC.

V usage is TRBV3-1 and J usage is TRBJ2-5; 7 bases line up with TRBD1. Germline CDR1 LGHDT, CDR2 YNNKEL (reference sequence). J was trimmed by 6 bases and V by 5 bases; bases with no gene match: 6. This CDR3 is 13 amino acids long. CDR3 in amino acids: CASSSDRVKTQYF. The CDR3 bases are TGTGCCAGCAGCTCCGACAGGGTAAAGACCCAGTACTTC.

The chain uses TRBV6-2 or TRBV6-3 and TRBJ1-5; 9 nucleotides line up with TRBD1. The trim removed 4 bases at V and 5 bases at J, leaving 6 bases unmatched. This CDR3 is 15 amino acids long. The germline gives CDR1 MNHEY, CDR2 SVGEGT. Here the CDR3 DNA reads TGTGCCAGCAGTTCGGACAGGGGTTGGGATCAGCCCCAGCATTTT. Amino acid sequence: CASSSDRGWDQPQHF.

This clonotype was seen only a few times. The rearrangement links TRBV18 to TRBJ2-3, with TRBD2 as a possible D gene (5 bases). The V gene's germline CDR1 is KGHSH and CDR2 LQKENI. Between the trimmed V and J ends, which lost 3 bases and 3 bases, there was a span of 7 bases. There are 13 residues in the CDR3. The CDR3 nucleotides are TGTGCCAGCTCACCCGGGGAGACAGATACGCAGTATTTT. Its translation: CASSPGETDTQYF.

The genes are TRBV7-9 and TRBJ2-1; D is undetermined. The germline V and J ends were trimmed by 4 bases and 7 bases, with 8 bases remaining between them. Germline V gene sequence: CDR1 SEHNR, CDR2 FQNEAQ (reference sequence). This CDR3 region has 12 residues. This CDR3 reads CASSYFGNEQFF. In nucleotides, the CDR3 is TGTGCCAGCAGCTACTTTGGAAATGAGCAGTTCTTC.

This clonotype was detected only a few times. The chain uses TRBV5-1 and TRBJ2-1; 12 bases are a match to TRBD2. V shed 0 bases, J shed 9 bases, and the junction held 7 bases outside the gene matches. Germline V gene data show CDR1 as SGHRS and CDR2 as YFSETQ. This CDR3 has 16 residues. The CDR3 here is CASSLGSSGGALEQFF. CDR3 bases: TGCGCCAGCAGCTTGGGTTCTAGCGGGGGGGCCCTTGAGCAGTTCTTC.

V gene TRBV12-3 or TRBV12-4 combines with J gene TRBJ2-7, with D possibly matching TRBD2 (5 bases). The CDR3 spans 13 residues. Trimming left V 7 bases short and J 6 bases short, with 16 bases between. The CDR3 DNA is TGTGCCAGCACCTCCGGGGTCATGGGCGAGCAGTACTTC. The encoded protein is CASTSGVMGEQYF.

Comment on this clonotype: One end of the junction does not line up with germline, which may come from a read error. The chain employs TRBV15 and TRBJ2-1, with a possible D match to TRBD1 (5 bases). The CDR3 has 15 amino acids. The V gene's germline CDR1 is LNHNV and CDR2 YYDKDF (reference sequence). The CDR3 reads CATSRNLGRVRERFF. CDR3 DNA sequence: TGTGCCACCAGCAGAAATTTGGGCAGGGTGCGAGAGCGGTTCTTC.

Only a few counts were recorded for this clonotype. This rearrangement joins TRBV6-1 to TRBJ2-7, with 9 nucleotides matching TRBD1. Germline V CDR1 and CDR2: MNHNS, SASEGT. This CDR3 spans 15 amino acids. The J segment lost 2 bases and the V segment lost 5 bases, leaving 7 bases of the junction unmatched. The CDR3 DNA follows: TGTGCCAGCAGTACCGGGACAGGGAGACCCTACGAGCAGTACTTC. Its protein is CASSTGTGRPYEQYF.

The sample holds many counts of this clonotype. The chain employs TRBV20-1 and TRBJ2-2; 8 positions match TRBD1. V lost 3 bases and J lost 5; bases outside the gene matches: 8. This CDR3 has 15 amino acids. The germline V gene has CDR1 DFQATT and CDR2 SNEGSKA (reference sequence). The CDR3 nucleotides are TGCAGTGCTAGGGGTGACAGGGGTAGTACCGGGGAGCTGTTTTTT. This codes for CSARGDRGSTGELFF.

The rearrangement links TRBV15 to TRBJ2-1; 9 bases are shared with TRBD2. Germline V gives CDR1 LNHNV, CDR2 YYDKDF (reference sequence). J was trimmed by 4 bases and V by 5 bases; bases with no gene match: 18. The CDR3 loop spans 19 amino acids. The CDR3 DNA reads TGTGCCACCAGCTATCAGCTAGCGGGGAGGCCGCTTGAATACAATGAGCAGTTCTTC. Translating gives CATSYQLAGRPLEYNEQFF.

This clonotype showed up many times. The genes are TRBV29-1 and TRBJ2-7; the match to TRBD1 covers 10 bases. This CDR3 spans 13 amino acids. In germline, CDR1 is SQVTM, CDR2 ANQGSEA. The V gene end was trimmed by 6 bases and the J gene end by 4 bases; junction bases not matched to a gene: 6. The CDR3 loop reads CSVGDRGRYEQYF. The CDR3 DNA is TGCAGCGTCGGGGACAGGGGCAGGTACGAGCAGTACTTC.

At least ten counts were recorded for this clonotype. The rearrangement uses TRBV5-1 and TRBJ2-3, with 7 bases lining up with TRBD1. With V trimmed by 4 bases and J by 3 bases, 8 bases remained unmatched. Germline V gene data show CDR1 as SGHRS and CDR2 as YFSETQ. This CDR3 is built from 15 residues. CDR3 nucleotides: TGCGCCAGCAGCCTGCAGACAGGGCGAACAGATACGCAGTATTTT. Its translation: CASSLQTGRTDTQYF.

This clonotype was seen many times. The genes are TRBV5-1 and TRBJ1-1, with TRBD1 matching over 7 bases. V was pared by 2 bases and J by 7 bases, with 5 bases of the junction left unmatched. This CDR3 has 13 amino acids. Germline values: CDR1 SGHRS, CDR2 YFSETQ. CDR3 loop: CASSFEGAGEAFF. CDR3 coding DNA: TGCGCCAGCAGCTTCGAGGGGGCAGGTGAAGCTTTCTTT.

This clonotype was found many times. This chain links TRBV6-1 with TRBJ1-1; D gene ambiguous. This CDR3 has 17 amino acids. Trimming stripped 7 bases from V and 0 bases from J, with 21 bases between. Germline V CDR1 and CDR2: MNHNS, SASEGT. The chain's CDR3 is CASKSAAKKSVNTEAFF. DNA of the CDR3: TGTGCCAGCAAATCAGCAGCCAAAAAGTCCGTGAACACTGAAGCTTTCTTT.

This chain links TRBV20-1 with TRBJ2-3; 8 nucleotides match TRBD2. V lost 1 base to trimming and J lost 3 bases; unmatched junction nucleotides: 18. Germline V gene sequence: CDR1 DFQATT, CDR2 SNEGSKA (reference sequence). CDR3 length equals 19 residues. The CDR3 region is CSARVGSGTVIRLTDTQYF. The CDR3 region has the DNA TGCAGTGCTAGAGTGGGTAGCGGGACCGTCATTCGATTGACAGATACGCAGTATTTT.

This clonotype was counted only a few times. The chain combines TRBV6-5 with TRBJ2-1, with TRBD2 matching 7 bases. Germline V gene sequence: CDR1 MNHEY, CDR2 SVGAGI. This CDR3 comprises 17 residues. Trimming cost V 0 bases and J 4 bases; bases outside gene matches: 9. In DNA, the CDR3 is TGTGCCAGCAGTTACTCGGTGACGGGAGGTTTATACAATGAGCAGTTCTTC. It encodes CASSYSVTGGLYNEQFF.

This clonotype was seen a handful of times. V usage is TRBV12-3 or TRBV12-4 and J usage is TRBJ1-5, with 7 bases matching TRBD1. The J segment lost 2 bases and the V segment lost 5 bases, leaving 6 bases of the junction unmatched. The length of the CDR3 is 15 residues. CDR3 loop: CASSPEGAGNQPQHF. CDR3 nucleotides: TGTGCCAGCAGTCCCGAGGGGGCAGGCAATCAGCCCCAGCATTTT.

The V and J genes are TRBV20-1 and TRBJ2-1, with D tentatively TRBD2 (6 bases). Germline CDR1 reads DFQATT; CDR2 reads SNEGSKA (reference sequence). The V end was cut by 3 bases, the J end by 6 bases, with 15 bases between. This CDR3 has 14 residues. The CDR3 DNA reads TGCAGTGCTAGTGTGCGGGGCTACTCCAATGAGCAGTTCTTC. As protein: CSASVRGYSNEQFF.

The V and J genes are TRBV29-1 and TRBJ1-4; 7 bases map to TRBD1. Germline CDR1 SQVTM, CDR2 ANQGSEA. J gave up 10 bases and V 2 bases, and 4 bases lay outside the gene matches. There are 12 residues in the CDR3. The chain's CDR3 is CSVEPGGGKLFF. The CDR3, as DNA: TGCAGCGTTGAACCAGGGGGAGGAAAACTGTTTTTT.

This clonotype was detected a few times. The chain is built from TRBV19 and TRBJ2-5; D remains ambiguous. Trimming took 6 bases from V and 2 from J, leaving 10 bases between them. Germline loops: CDR1 LNHDA, CDR2 SQIVND (reference sequence). The CDR3 runs 13 residues. The CDR3 region has the DNA TGTGCCAGTAGGAGAACAAGGCAAGAGACCCAGTACTTC. Amino acids: CASRRTRQETQYF.

This clonotype was detected ten times or more. The gene calls are TRBV5-1 and TRBJ2-4; 8 bases match TRBD2. The CDR3 extends over 16 amino acids. Germline assignment: CDR1 SGHRS and CDR2 YFSETQ. V dropped 4 bases and J dropped 8; count of bases not matched to a gene: 14. DNA for the CDR3: TGCGCCAGCAGCCTTCTGGGAGGTAGCGGGGAGGACATTCAGTACTTC. Amino acid sequence: CASSLLGGSGEDIQYF.

The V call is TRBV20-1, the J call TRBJ2-1; 15 nucleotides align to TRBD2. V was pared by 1 base and J by 4 bases, with 5 bases of the junction left unmatched. This CDR3 is built from 17 residues. Germline V CDR1 and CDR2: DFQATT, SNEGSKA (reference sequence). The CDR3 DNA follows: TGCAGTGCTAGAGTGGGACTAGCGGGAGGTGGGTACAATGAGCAGTTCTTC. This gives the protein CSARVGLAGGGYNEQFF.

The V call is TRBV20-1, the J call TRBJ2-7; 7 bases are shared with TRBD2. CDR1 is DFQATT, CDR2 SNEGSKA, per germline (reference sequence). The junction had 9 bases not matched to a gene; V was cut back by 0 bases and J by 4 bases. The CDR3 has 15 residues. CDR3 protein: CSARDRRGLRYEQYF. The CDR3 DNA follows: TGCAGTGCTAGAGATCGGCGGGGGTTGCGATACGAGCAGTACTTC.

The chain combines TRBV6-6 with TRBJ1-5; no firm D call. Per germline, CDR1 MNHNY and CDR2 SVGAGI (reference sequence). Trimming pared 5 bases from V and 6 bases from J, leaving 11 bases between. The length of the CDR3 is 13 residues. The CDR3 here is CASSQDVSQPQHF. CDR3 bases: TGTGCCAGCAGTCAGGACGTTTCTCAGCCCCAGCATTTT.

The rearrangement joins TRBV6-1 to TRBJ1-5; no definite D call. The CDR3 length is 13 residues. Trimming stripped 7 bases from V and 8 bases from J, with 15 bases between. Germline V gene sequence: CDR1 MNHNS, CDR2 SASEGT. CDR3 nucleotide sequence: TGTGCCAGCACCAATCAGCGTGACGAGCCCCAGCATTTT. It yields the protein CASTNQRDEPQHF.